The 17 T cell receptor beta chains presented below share a single source sample, sequenced in a study of PD-L1 blockade in urothelial cancer. Using immunoSEQ multiplex PCR, the repertoire was profiled, and TCRdb retains in-frame clones only, with some absent. The table includes 70,000 to 100,000 clones, 80% to 85% detected once. As to time point: pretreatment peripheral blood. The material was PBMCs, obtained around atezolizumab (anti-PD-L1) treatment. The receptors originated from a man in his sixties with urothelial cancer.

This rearrangement joins TRBV9 to TRBJ2-7; 7 nucleotides line up with TRBD1. V dropped 4 bases and J dropped 1; count of bases not matched to a gene: 5. The CDR3 totals 14 residues. Looked up from germline, CDR1 is SGDLS and CDR2 is YYNGEE. CDR3 region: CASSKPDRSYEQYF. DNA of the CDR3: TGTGCCAGCAGCAAACCGGACAGGTCCTACGAGCAGTACTTC. Using reference TRBV9 and TRBJ2-7 for the parts outside the CDR3, the full variable domain is DSGVTQTPKHLITATGQRVTLRCSPRSGDLSVYWYQQSLDQGLQFLIQYYNGEERAKGNILERFSAQQFPDLHSELNLSSLELGDSALYFCASSKPDRSYEQYFGPGTRLTVT.

The CDR3 DNA sequence: TGTGCCATCACCCAGACAGGGAACGGAAACACCATATATTTT. Its translation is CAITQTGNGNTIYF. This chain links TRBV10-3 with TRBJ1-3, with TRBD1 matching over 7 bases. This CDR3 region has 14 residues. Germline V gene lookup returns CDR1 ENHRY and CDR2 SYGVKD. Unmatched junction bases numbered 7, after V lost 7 bases and J lost 4 bases.

In this sample, this clone turned up a few times. The rearrangement uses TRBV7-6 and TRBJ1-2; D unresolved. The ends were cut back, 2 bases at V and 6 bases at J, with 7 bases in the middle. The CDR3 runs 12 residues. The germline gives CDR1 SGHVS, CDR2 FNYEAQ. The chain's CDR3 is CASSLYGDGYTF. CDR3 DNA: TGTGCCAGCAGCTTATATGGAGATGGCTACACCTTC.

J is TRBJ2-7 and V is TRBV13; 10 bases map to TRBD1. The trim removed 5 bases at V and 3 bases at J, leaving 4 bases unmatched. CDR1 and CDR2 (germline): PRHDT, FYEKMQ (reference sequence). CDR3 length: 14 amino acids. In nucleotides, the CDR3 is TGTGCCAGCAGCCCGGGACAGGGGAACTACGAGCAGTACTTC. It yields the protein CASSPGQGNYEQYF. Looking up the rest from reference TRBV13 and TRBJ2-7 gives the full variable domain: AAGVIQSPRHLIKEKRETATLKCYPIPRHDTVYWYQQGPGQDPQFLISFYEKMQSDKGSIPDRFSAQQFSDYHSELNMSSLELGDSALYFCASSPGQGNYEQYFGPGTRLTVT.

The V gene is TRBV19, the J gene TRBJ1-4; D gene unclear. The CDR3 is 15 residues long. CDR1 is LNHDA and CDR2 is SQIVND in the germline V gene (reference sequence). Trimming stripped 3 bases from V and 2 bases from J, with 10 bases between. CDR3 amino acids: CASSIPGSTNEKLFF. In nucleotides, the CDR3 is TGTGCCAGTAGTATCCCGGGTAGCACTAATGAAAAACTGTTTTTT.

The rearrangement uses TRBV2 and TRBJ2-7, with D uncertain. V was cut by 4 bases and J by 0 bases, with 7 bases left in between. This CDR3 is 13 amino acids long. CDR1 SNHLY and CDR2 FYNNEI come from the germline V gene. Written as DNA, the CDR3 is TGTGCCAGCAGTGTGGCGGACTCCTACGAGCAGTACTTC. Translated, it gives CASSVADSYEQYF.

The chain recombines TRBV5-5 with TRBJ1-5, with a tentative D call TRBD1 (5 bases). Germline loops: CDR1 SGHKS, CDR2 YYEKEE (reference sequence). CDR3 length: 18 amino acids. V was cut by 0 bases and J by 0 bases, with 16 bases left in between. Here the CDR3 reads CASSLVGLGGNSNQPQHF. The CDR3 bases are TGTGCCAGCAGCTTGGTGGGTTTGGGGGGGAATAGCAATCAGCCCCAGCATTTT.

The chain joins TRBV4-3 to TRBJ1-5, with unresolved D. The ends were cut back, 0 bases at V and 4 bases at J, with 10 bases in the middle. The CDR3 sequence is 15 residues long. Germline V gene sequence: CDR1 LGHNA, CDR2 YSLEER. As DNA, the CDR3 is TGCGCCAGCAGCCAAGATTTCGCAGATAATCAGCCCCAGCATTTT. Translating gives CASSQDFADNQPQHF.

The V gene is TRBV19, the J gene TRBJ2-3, with D possibly TRBD2 on 6 matching bases. Germline V gene lookup returns CDR1 LNHDA and CDR2 SQIVND (reference sequence). The CDR3 runs 14 residues. With 5 bases removed from V and 2 bases from J, the gap between germline ends came to 11 bases. The CDR3 DNA reads as TGTGCCAGTAGTTCGGGACTTACCACAGATACGCAGTATTTT. Amino acids: CASSSGLTTDTQYF.

This clone was detected only once. The chain employs TRBV23-1 and TRBJ1-1; 9 bases fit TRBD1. TRBV23-1 is given ORF status, its function remaining uncertain. Trimming took 4 bases from V and 4 from J; bases not matched to a gene: 13. The length of the CDR3 is 17 residues. CDR3 in amino acids: CASSPQTGGPLITEAFF. CDR3 DNA: TGCGCCAGCAGTCCTCAAACAGGGGGCCCGCTGATCACTGAAGCTTTCTTT.

The gene calls are TRBV5-8 and TRBJ1-2; no clear D. Trimming shortened V by 4 bases and J by 2 bases, and 9 bases separated the two germline ends. The CDR3 is 13 residues long. Germline CDR1 SGHTS, CDR2 YDEGEE. The CDR3 bases are TGTGCCAGCAGCCCTGACAAGAACTATGGCTACACCTTC. This translates into CASSPDKNYGYTF.

This rearrangement joins TRBV6-6 to TRBJ2-1; 9 bases line up with TRBD1. The CDR3 loop spans 16 amino acids. Germline V gives CDR1 MNHNY, CDR2 SVGAGI (reference sequence). V gave up 4 bases and J gave up 10 bases; unmatched junction bases: 14. The CDR3 loop reads CASSFPTGQGSGEQFF. The CDR3 nucleotides read TGTGCCAGCAGTTTCCCCACGGGACAGGGTTCTGGCGAGCAGTTCTTC.

The CDR3 loop is CASSPGDRVHEQYF. The CDR3 DNA reads TGTGCCAGCAGCCCGGGGGACAGGGTCCACGAGCAGTACTTC. The V and J genes are TRBV9 and TRBJ2-7, with 9 nucleotides matching TRBD1. This CDR3 spans 14 amino acids. Germline loops: CDR1 SGDLS, CDR2 YYNGEE. After removal of 4 bases from V and 5 bases from J, the junction contained 7 bases not matched to a gene.

The chain recombines TRBV6-6 with TRBJ2-7; 11 bases match TRBD1. This CDR3 comprises 15 residues. Per germline, CDR1 MNHNY and CDR2 SVGAGI (reference sequence). V was clipped by 9 bases and J by 4 bases; unmatched bases: 11. This CDR3 is CASKKRDRGIYEQYF. As DNA, the CDR3 is TGTGCCAGTAAAAAACGGGACAGGGGGATATACGAGCAGTACTTC.

In its sample, this clone was seen once. The V gene is TRBV5-1, the J gene TRBJ2-3; 10 nucleotides agree with TRBD2. Looked up from germline, CDR1 is SGHRS and CDR2 is YFSETQ. V gave up 3 bases and J gave up 6 bases; unmatched junction bases: 7. This CDR3 region has 15 residues. Here the CDR3 DNA reads TGCGCCAGCAGCTCCTCAGCGGGGGGGCCGGATACGCAGTATTTT. This gives the protein CASSSSAGGPDTQYF.

V is TRBV5-1 and J is TRBJ1-1; 8 bases fit TRBD1. CDR1 SGHRS and CDR2 YFSETQ come from the germline V gene. This CDR3 contains 14 residues. The V segment lost 4 bases and the J segment 4 bases; nucleotides outside the gene matches: 6. The CDR3 region has the DNA TGCGCCAGCAGCCCCGGACAGGGACCCACTGAAGCTTTCTTT. Its translation is CASSPGQGPTEAFF.

This clone was observed a handful of times. The chain combines TRBV7-9 with TRBJ2-2, with D perhaps matching TRBD2 (6 bases). This CDR3 is built from 15 residues. Trimming removed 4 bases at V and 1 base at J, with 10 bases between. Germline assignment: CDR1 SEHNR and CDR2 FQNEAQ (reference sequence). The CDR3 DNA follows: TGTGCCAGCAGCTACGGGACTGGGAACACCGGGGAGCTGTTTTTT. It encodes CASSYGTGNTGELFF.